The next 25 T cell receptor beta chains were all read from a single sample in a study of early T cells in non-severe SARS-CoV-2 infection. TCRdb recomputed calls from the 5' RACE reads with MiXCR, one row per CDR3 protein. The top ten clones hold approximately 4.9% of a sample with tens of thousands of distinct CDR3 sequences, approximately 9% of them seen once. The source material was whole blood, sampled at baseline. These receptors were taken from an adult who was a healthcare worker with PCR-confirmed SARS-CoV-2 infection or an uninfected control (not recorded which).

At least ten counts were recorded for this clonotype. An end of the junction does not agree with germline; a read error may underlie this. This chain joins TRBV7-7 and TRBJ1-1; no definite D call. The germline V gene encodes CDR1 SSHAT and CDR2 FNYEAQ (reference sequence). CDR3 size: 13 residues. The CDR3, as DNA: TGTGCTAGCAGCTTGGACCGGAACACTGAAGCTTTCTTT. The encoded protein is CASSLDRNTEAFF.

This clonotype was counted between two and nine times. The CDR3 spells CATSRGGTSGSANEQFF. CDR3 sequence (DNA): TGTGCCACCAGCAGAGGGGGGACTAGCGGGAGTGCGAATGAGCAGTTCTTC. J is TRBJ2-1 and V is TRBV15; 14 nucleotides agree with TRBD2. V dropped 1 base and J dropped 7; count of bases not matched to a gene: 6. This CDR3 contains 17 residues. Per germline, CDR1 LNHNV and CDR2 YYDKDF (reference sequence).

This sequence joins TRBV7-6 and TRBJ2-1; D is possibly TRBD2 (6 bases). The CDR3 has 14 amino acids. CDR1 is SGHVS and CDR2 is FNYEAQ in the germline V gene. V lost 1 base to trimming and J lost 5 bases, with 9 bases between them. The chain's CDR3 is CASSLVEGHNEQFF. The CDR3 DNA is TGTGCCAGCAGCTTAGTGGAGGGGCACAATGAGCAGTTCTTC.

Only a few counts were recorded for this clonotype. V gene TRBV3-1 combines with J gene TRBJ2-1, with D possibly matching TRBD2 (6 bases). The CDR3 covers 14 residues. Germline V lookup: CDR1 LGHDT, CDR2 YNNKEL (reference sequence). V lost 0 bases and J lost 6, with 9 bases in between. The CDR3 DNA reads TGTGCCAGCAGCCAAGAGGCTAGCGCCAATGAGCAGTTCTTC. Protein: CASSQEASANEQFF.

This clonotype was detected only a few times. V usage is TRBV18 and J usage is TRBJ2-2; tentatively, D is TRBD2 (6 bases). Germline-derived CDR1 and CDR2 are KGHSH and LQKENI. With 2 bases removed from V and 4 bases from J, the gap between germline ends came to 11 bases. CDR3 size: 15 residues. The chain's CDR3 is CASSPGPGGTGELFF. The CDR3 DNA reads TGTGCCAGCTCACCAGGCCCCGGGGGCACCGGGGAGCTGTTTTTT.

This clonotype was seen a handful of times. CDR3 nucleotide sequence: TGTGCCAGCAGCCAAGTACCGGAAAATTCACCCCTCCACTTT. Its protein is CASSQVPENSPLHF. V usage is TRBV3-1 and J usage is TRBJ1-6; the D is unclear. The length of the CDR3 is 14 residues. V lost 1 base and J 7 bases, leaving 8 bases between the germline ends. Per germline, CDR1 LGHDT and CDR2 YNNKEL (reference sequence). Filled out from reference TRBV3-1 and TRBJ1-6, the complete variable domain reads DTAVSQTPKYLVTQMGNDKSIKCEQNLGHDTMYWYKQDSKKFLKIMFSYNNKELIINETVPNRFSPKSPDKAHLNLHINSLELGDSAVYFCASSQVPENSPLHFGNGTRLTVT.

This chain links TRBV3-1 with TRBJ2-1; D call uncertain. The V gene lost 1 base and the J gene lost 5 bases, with 3 bases spanning the gap. The CDR3 extends over 12 amino acids. Germline V gene sequence: CDR1 LGHDT, CDR2 YNNKEL (reference sequence). The chain's CDR3 is CASSQADNEQFF. CDR3 nucleotide sequence: TGTGCCAGCAGCCAAGCTGACAATGAGCAGTTCTTC.

In this sample, this clonotype turned up many times. This chain connects TRBV12-3 or TRBV12-4 to TRBJ1-4; the D gene is possibly TRBD1 (5 bases). V was pared by 5 bases and J by 2 bases, with 9 bases between. The CDR3 covers 14 residues. CDR3 DNA sequence: TGTGCCAGCAGTCCGACAGCGACTAATGAAAAACTGTTTTTT. This gives the protein CASSPTATNEKLFF.

This clonotype has just a few counts. V and J are TRBV7-9 and TRBJ1-1, with D unresolved. With 6 bases removed from V and 5 bases from J, the gap between germline ends came to 16 bases. The CDR3 loop spans 14 amino acids. Germline CDR1 reads SEHNR; CDR2 reads FQNEAQ (reference sequence). The DNA of the CDR3 is TGTGCCAGCAGTCCTAAGTCCACCTCGACTGAAGCTTTCTTT. This translates into CASSPKSTSTEAFF.

This clonotype was recorded many times. In DNA form, the CDR3 reads TGTGCCAGCAGCCCGATCAAGGGCGGGGAGCTGTTTTTT. This encodes CASSPIKGGELFF. This chain uses TRBV7-9 with TRBJ2-2; D is ambiguous. Germline CDR1 and CDR2: SEHNR and FQNEAQ (reference sequence). CDR3 size: 13 residues. V lost 5 bases to trimming and J lost 7 bases, with 11 bases between them. Together with reference TRBV7-9 and TRBJ2-2, the CDR3 gives the full variable domain: DTGVSQNPRHKITKRGQNVTFRCDPISEHNRLYWYRQTLGQGPEFLTYFQNEAQLEKSRLLSDRFSAERPKGSFSTLEIQRTEQGDSAMYLCASSPIKGGELFFGEGSRLTVL.

V gene TRBV15 combines with J gene TRBJ2-7; the D gene is possibly TRBD2 (5 bases). Deletions cut 0 bases from V and 0 bases from J, with 6 bases between. Germline lookup yields CDR1 LNHNV and CDR2 YYDKDF (reference sequence). The length of the CDR3 is 14 residues. The CDR3 nucleotides read TGTGCCACCAGCAGAGATCGGGGCTCCTACGAGCAGTACTTC. Translating it yields CATSRDRGSYEQYF.

This clonotype was seen a few times. V usage is TRBV7-2 and J usage is TRBJ2-5; D remains ambiguous. V was clipped by 3 bases and J by 4 bases, with 3 bases between them. The germline CDR1 and CDR2 sequences are SGHTA and FQGNSA. The CDR3 consists of 11 residues. CDR3 coding DNA: TGTGCCAGCAGCTTTCCAGAGACCCAGTACTTC. It specifies CASSFPETQYF. Variable domain in full (rest from reference TRBV7-2 and TRBJ2-5): GAGVSQSPSNKVTEKGKDVELRCDPISGHTALYWYRQSLGQGLEFLIYFQGNSAPDKSGLPSDRFSAERTGGSVSTLTIQRTQQEDSAVYLCASSFPETQYFGPGTRLLVL.

This clonotype was observed a handful of times. The chain joins TRBV18 to TRBJ2-5; 9 positions agree with TRBD2. CDR1 KGHSH and CDR2 LQKENI come from the germline V gene. The CDR3 length is 16 residues. The V gene end was trimmed by 0 bases and the J gene end by 4 bases; junction bases not matched to a gene: 6. The DNA of the CDR3 is TGTGCCAGCTCACCACCTCCAGCGGGAGGACCAGAGACCCAGTACTTC. This sequence encodes CASSPPPAGGPETQYF.

This clonotype was counted ten times or more. The chain recombines TRBV4-3 with TRBJ2-5, with 7 bases matching TRBD2. Losses at the gene ends were 4 bases for V and 0 bases for J; bases not matched to a gene: 5. CDR3 length: 15 residues. Germline V gene lookup returns CDR1 LGHNA and CDR2 YSLEER. The CDR3 DNA reads as TGCGCCAGCAGCCCCGGGGGAGGGTACCAAGAGACCCAGTACTTC. Translation: CASSPGGGYQETQYF.

This clonotype has at least ten counts. J is TRBJ1-4 and V is TRBV5-1, with 9 bases fitting TRBD1. The CDR3 loop spans 15 amino acids. Germline V gives CDR1 SGHRS, CDR2 YFSETQ. V was clipped by 4 bases and J by 5 bases; unmatched bases: 6. The CDR3 nucleotides read TGCGCCAGCAGCCCTCAAGGGACAGGGAATGAAAAACTGTTTTTT. This sequence encodes CASSPQGTGNEKLFF.

The chain has TRBV6-5 and TRBJ2-7; D may be TRBD1 (5 bases). Germline CDR1 is MNHEY and CDR2 is SVGAGI. V lost 2 bases and J 3 bases, leaving 11 bases between the germline ends. The CDR3 is made up of 14 amino acids. CDR3 sequence (DNA): TGTGCCAGCAGTTACGCCCAGGGAATCTACGAGCAGTACTTC. This gives the protein CASSYAQGIYEQYF.

The chain carries TRBV6-2 or TRBV6-3 and TRBJ2-7; no firm D call. The V end was cut by 6 bases, the J end by 5 bases, with 17 bases between. This CDR3 contains 14 residues. CDR1 MNHEY and CDR2 SVGEGT come from the germline V gene. CDR3 in DNA: TGTGCCAGCAGCATCCGGTCCGGGCCCCACGAGCAGTACTTC. Translating gives CASSIRSGPHEQYF.

This clonotype occurred a few times. V usage is TRBV7-9 and J usage is TRBJ1-4, with 8 nucleotides matching TRBD1. V gave up 4 bases and J gave up 8 bases; unmatched junction bases: 9. Germline V gene data show CDR1 as SEHNR and CDR2 as FQNEAQ (reference sequence). This CDR3 is 15 amino acids long. The CDR3 nucleotides read TGTGCCAGCAGCTACAGGGGGGGTGAGAAAGAAAAACTGTTTTTT. Its protein product is CASSYRGGEKEKLFF.

This clonotype was found a few times. The chain links TRBV10-1 to TRBJ2-1; 12 bases align to TRBD2. Germline lookup yields CDR1 WNHNN and CDR2 SYGVQD (reference sequence). Trimming at V came to 6 bases and at J to 11 bases, leaving 2 bases not matched to a gene. This CDR3 has 12 amino acids. CDR3 sequence reads: CASRTSGGKQFF. As DNA, the CDR3 is TGCGCCAGCAGGACTAGCGGGGGAAAGCAGTTCTTC.

This clonotype was counted many times. The chain is built from TRBV2 and TRBJ2-3; perhaps TRBD1 as D (7 bases). Germline CDR1 SNHLY, CDR2 FYNNEI. The CDR3 runs 16 residues. V lost 6 bases and J 2 bases, leaving 18 bases between the germline ends. The CDR3 spells CASSELRDSHTDTQYF. CDR3 sequence (DNA): TGTGCCAGCAGCGAACTGCGGGACAGTCACACAGATACGCAGTATTTT.

The sample holds a few counts of this clonotype. The chain is built from TRBV6-5 and TRBJ2-2; tentatively, D is TRBD1 or TRBD2 (5 bases each). Germline CDR1 MNHEY, CDR2 SVGAGI. Trimming shortened V by 5 bases and J by 1 base, and 11 bases separated the two germline ends. The CDR3 covers 15 residues. The CDR3 protein is CASSTRGVNTGELFF. The CDR3, as DNA: TGTGCCAGCAGTACCCGAGGGGTGAACACCGGGGAGCTGTTTTTT.

This chain connects TRBV7-2 to TRBJ2-7; TRBD2 agrees at 7 bases. CDR1 is SGHTA and CDR2 is FQGNSA in the germline V gene. The CDR3 has 15 residues. The V and J ends lost 1 base and 2 bases, in that order; junction bases with no gene match: 5. DNA of the CDR3: TGTGCCAGCAGCTTAGGAGGCGGGAGAACCTACGAGCAGTACTTC. It encodes CASSLGGGRTYEQYF.

Many counts were recorded for this clonotype. This chain uses TRBV11-2 with TRBJ2-7; D possibly corresponds to TRBD1 (6 bases). Germline CDR1 is SGHAT and CDR2 is FQNNGV. The CDR3 runs 16 residues. Trimming removed 4 bases at V and 1 base at J, with 17 bases between. In DNA, the CDR3 is TGTGCCAGCAGCTCGACCCCCCGGACAGAATCCTACGAGCAGTACTTC. It specifies CASSSTPRTESYEQYF. The full variable domain, completed using reference TRBV11-2 and TRBJ2-7, is EAGVAQSPRYKIIEKRQSVAFWCNPISGHATLYWYQQILGQGPKLLIQFQNNGVVDDSQLPKDRFSAERLKGVDSTLKIQPAKLEDSAVYLCASSSTPRTESYEQYFGPGTRLTVT.

In this sample, this clonotype is medium-sized. The chain uses TRBV7-2 and TRBJ2-1; 9 positions match TRBD2. The junction had 5 bases not matched to a gene; V was cut back by 5 bases and J by 3 bases. Germline V gene data show CDR1 as SGHTA and CDR2 as FQGNSA. This CDR3 contains 15 residues. As DNA, the CDR3 is TGTGCCAGCAGCCCAGGGACTAGCAACTACAATGAGCAGTTCTTC. Translation gives CASSPGTSNYNEQFF.

The table lists this clonotype with many counts. The chain uses TRBV5-5 and TRBJ2-1, with D unclear. Germline values: CDR1 SGHKS, CDR2 YYEKEE (reference sequence). V lost 0 bases and J 2 bases, leaving 9 bases between the germline ends. This CDR3 contains 15 residues. The CDR3 sequence is CASSLGWSAYNEQFF. CDR3 nucleotide sequence: TGTGCCAGCAGCTTGGGGTGGTCCGCCTACAATGAGCAGTTCTTC.